Presented here are 8 T cell receptor beta chains from one specimen sequenced in a study of cytomegalovirus exposure and HLA in healthy donors. In the PCR, 60 Vbeta and 13 Jbeta primers were used. Only in-frame clones appear in the TCRdb table, and some are missing; sequencing was by immunoSEQ multiplex PCR. The sample lists roughly 150,000 clones, roughly 79% occurring once. Sequences were obtained from PBMCs. These receptors were obtained from a male donor in good health and CMV-seronegative.

J is TRBJ2-2 and V is TRBV6-1; no reliable D call. This CDR3 comprises 14 residues. Germline CDR1 and CDR2: MNHNS and SASEGT. With 8 bases removed from V and 3 bases from J, the gap between germline ends came to 13 bases. The CDR3 nucleotides read TGTGCCAGCTTACCCCACGGGTACACCGGGGAGCTGTTTTTT. Amino acid sequence: CASLPHGYTGELFF.

The chain recombines TRBV18 with TRBJ1-5; 10 bases are shared with TRBD1. This CDR3 has 13 amino acids. Per the germline V gene, CDR1 is KGHSH and CDR2 is LQKENI. The V gene end was trimmed by 8 bases and the J gene end by 6 bases; junction bases not matched to a gene: 4. As DNA, the CDR3 is TGTGCCAGCCGTGGGGACAGGGGTCAGCCCCAGCATTTT. Translation: CASRGDRGQPQHF.

The chain couples TRBV9 to TRBJ2-2, with 9 bases fitting TRBD2. Germline V lookup: CDR1 SGDLS, CDR2 YYNGEE. V lost 2 bases to trimming and J lost 2 bases; unmatched junction nucleotides: 16. This CDR3 spans 20 amino acids. For the CDR3, the DNA is TGTGCCAGCAGCGTGCCTTTGGCGGGGGGGCCTCGTGATAACACCGGGGAGCTGTTTTTT. This sequence encodes CASSVPLAGGPRDNTGELFF.

The rearrangement links TRBV7-3 to TRBJ2-5; 10 positions match TRBD2. V dropped 2 bases and J dropped 9; count of bases not matched to a gene: 3. Germline CDR1 reads SGHTA; CDR2 reads FQGTGA. The CDR3 extends over 13 amino acids. The CDR3 here is CASSLVAGGPQYF. DNA for the CDR3: TGTGCCAGCAGCTTAGTAGCGGGGGGCCCCCAGTACTTC.

V gene TRBV7-2 combines with J gene TRBJ2-5, with 8 bases matching TRBD1. Per germline, CDR1 SGHTA and CDR2 FQGNSA. V lost 5 bases, J lost 2 bases, and 4 bases stayed unmatched. CDR3 length: 14 residues. DNA of the CDR3: TGTGCCAGCAGCCTCAGACAGGGGCAAGAGACCCAGTACTTC. It encodes CASSLRQGQETQYF.

The CDR3 reads CASSDPGLGLTSNTEAFF. The CDR3 nucleotides read TGTGCCAGCAGTGACCCAGGTTTGGGACTGACTTCGAACACTGAAGCTTTCTTT. The V gene is TRBV6-1, the J gene TRBJ1-1; the D gene is possibly TRBD1 (5 bases). V was cut by 3 bases and J by 1 base, with 21 bases left in between. The CDR3 has 18 residues. CDR1 is MNHNS, CDR2 SASEGT, per germline.

The genes are TRBV7-9 and TRBJ1-2; a weak D match, TRBD1 (6 bases). Germline-derived CDR1 and CDR2 are SEHNR and FQNEAQ (reference sequence). V was clipped by 1 base and J by 6 bases, with 6 bases between them. The CDR3 runs 12 residues. The CDR3 coding sequence is TGTGCCAGCAGCTTAGACAGGGATGGCTACACCTTC. Translating it yields CASSLDRDGYTF.

This sequence joins TRBV5-4 and TRBJ2-3; 7 nucleotides match TRBD2. The CDR3 covers 15 residues. The V gene end was trimmed by 0 bases and the J gene end by 0 bases; junction bases not matched to a gene: 1. Germline values: CDR1 SGHNT, CDR2 YYREEE (reference sequence). CDR3 residues: CASSLASGSTDTQYF. The DNA for the CDR3 is TGTGCCAGCAGCTTGGCTAGCGGCAGCACAGATACGCAGTATTTT.